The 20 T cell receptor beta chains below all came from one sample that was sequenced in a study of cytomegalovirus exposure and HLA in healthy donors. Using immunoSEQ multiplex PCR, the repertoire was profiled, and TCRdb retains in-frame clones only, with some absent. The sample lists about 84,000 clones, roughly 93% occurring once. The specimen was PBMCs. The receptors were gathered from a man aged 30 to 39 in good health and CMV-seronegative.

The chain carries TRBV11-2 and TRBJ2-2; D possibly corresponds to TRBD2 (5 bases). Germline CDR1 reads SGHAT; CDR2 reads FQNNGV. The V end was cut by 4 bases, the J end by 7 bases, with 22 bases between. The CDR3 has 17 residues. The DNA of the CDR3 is TGTGCCAGCAGCTCGGCCCCCGTCGGGAAAGGGTTCGGGGAGCTGTTTTTT. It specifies CASSSAPVGKGFGELFF. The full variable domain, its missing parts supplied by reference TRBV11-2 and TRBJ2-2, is EAGVAQSPRYKIIEKRQSVAFWCNPISGHATLYWYQQILGQGPKLLIQFQNNGVVDDSQLPKDRFSAERLKGVDSTLKIQPAKLEDSAVYLCASSSAPVGKGFGELFFGEGSRLTVL.

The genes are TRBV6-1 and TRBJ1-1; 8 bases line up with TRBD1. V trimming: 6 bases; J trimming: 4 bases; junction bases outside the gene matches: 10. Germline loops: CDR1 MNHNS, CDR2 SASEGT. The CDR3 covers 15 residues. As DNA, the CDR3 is TGTGCCAGCAGACAAACAGGGGGTGATTTCACTGAAGCTTTCTTT. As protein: CASRQTGGDFTEAFF.

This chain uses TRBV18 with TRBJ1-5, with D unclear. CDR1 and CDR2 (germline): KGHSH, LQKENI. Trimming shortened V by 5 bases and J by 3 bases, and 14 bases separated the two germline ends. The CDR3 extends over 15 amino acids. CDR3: CASSWQENHNQPQHF. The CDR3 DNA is TGTGCCAGCTCATGGCAAGAAAATCACAATCAGCCCCAGCATTTT.

CDR3: CASSLGRRRGLLADTQYF. The DNA for the CDR3 is TGTGCCAGCAGCTTAGGAAGGCGAAGGGGGCTACTCGCAGATACGCAGTATTTT. This chain connects TRBV7-8 to TRBJ2-3; 7 nucleotides agree with TRBD1. The CDR3 contains 18 residues. Unmatched junction bases numbered 14, after V lost 1 base and J lost 4 bases. CDR1 is SGHVS and CDR2 is FQNEAQ in the germline V gene.

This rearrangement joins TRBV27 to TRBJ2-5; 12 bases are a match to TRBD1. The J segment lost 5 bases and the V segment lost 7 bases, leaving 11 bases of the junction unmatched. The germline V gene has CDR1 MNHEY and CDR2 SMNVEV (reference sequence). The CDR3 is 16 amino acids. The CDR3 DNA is TGTGCCAGCATGGGGGACAGGGGGCGTTGGGGGGAGACCCAGTACTTC. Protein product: CASMGDRGRWGETQYF.

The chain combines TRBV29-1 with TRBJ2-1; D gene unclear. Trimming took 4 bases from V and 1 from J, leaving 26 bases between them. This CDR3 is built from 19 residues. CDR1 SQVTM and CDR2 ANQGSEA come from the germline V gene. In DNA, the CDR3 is TGCAGCGTTGTCGGAGCGTTTGACTCCATAAGCTTATCCTACAATGAGCAGTTCTTC. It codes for CSVVGAFDSISLSYNEQFF.

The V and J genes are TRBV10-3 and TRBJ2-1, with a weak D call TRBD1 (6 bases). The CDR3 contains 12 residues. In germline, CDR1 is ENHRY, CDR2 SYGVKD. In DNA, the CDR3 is TGTGGGGAAAGGGACAAGTACAATGAGCAGTTCTTC. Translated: CGERDKYNEQFF.

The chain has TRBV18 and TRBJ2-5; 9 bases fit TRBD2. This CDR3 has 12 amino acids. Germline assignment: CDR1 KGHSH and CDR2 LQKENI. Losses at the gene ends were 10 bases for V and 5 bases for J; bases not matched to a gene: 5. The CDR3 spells CATNLAGETQYF. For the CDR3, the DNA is TGTGCCACCAACCTAGCGGGGGAGACCCAGTACTTC.

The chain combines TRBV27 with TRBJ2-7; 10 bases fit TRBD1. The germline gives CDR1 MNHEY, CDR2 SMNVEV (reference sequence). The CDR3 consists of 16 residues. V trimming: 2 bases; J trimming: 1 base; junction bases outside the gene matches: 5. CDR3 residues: CASSLIGQGDSYEQYF. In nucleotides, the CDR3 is TGTGCCAGCAGTTTAATTGGACAGGGGGATTCCTACGAGCAGTACTTC.

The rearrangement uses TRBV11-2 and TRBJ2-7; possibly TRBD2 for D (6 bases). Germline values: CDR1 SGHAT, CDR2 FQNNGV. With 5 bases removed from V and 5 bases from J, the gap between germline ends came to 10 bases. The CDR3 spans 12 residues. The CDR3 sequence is CASSRGTHEQYF. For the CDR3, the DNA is TGTGCCAGCAGCCGCGGGACCCACGAGCAGTACTTC.

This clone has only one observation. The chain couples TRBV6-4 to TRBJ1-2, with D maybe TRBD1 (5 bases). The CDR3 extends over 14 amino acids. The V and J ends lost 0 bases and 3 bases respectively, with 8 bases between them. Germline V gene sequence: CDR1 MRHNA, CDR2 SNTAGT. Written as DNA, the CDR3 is TGTGCCAGCAGTGACTCAAGCAGGGACTATGGCTACACCTTC. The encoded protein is CASSDSSRDYGYTF.

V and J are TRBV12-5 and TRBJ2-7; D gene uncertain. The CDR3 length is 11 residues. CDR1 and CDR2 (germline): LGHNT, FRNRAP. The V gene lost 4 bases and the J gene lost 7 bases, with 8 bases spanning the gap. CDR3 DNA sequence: TGTGCTAGTGGTTATGGGCCAGAGCAGTACTTC. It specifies CASGYGPEQYF.

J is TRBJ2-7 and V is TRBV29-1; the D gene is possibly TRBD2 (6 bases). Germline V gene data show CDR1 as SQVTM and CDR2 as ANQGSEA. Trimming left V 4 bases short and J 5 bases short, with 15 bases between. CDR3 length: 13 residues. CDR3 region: CSVGGGYVNEQYF. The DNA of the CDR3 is TGCAGCGTTGGAGGAGGGTACGTAAACGAGCAGTACTTC.

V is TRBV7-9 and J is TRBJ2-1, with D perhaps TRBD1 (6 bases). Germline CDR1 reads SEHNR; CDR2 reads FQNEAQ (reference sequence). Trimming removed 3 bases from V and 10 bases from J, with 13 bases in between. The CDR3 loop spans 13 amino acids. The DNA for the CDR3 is TGTGCCAGCAGCTTGACCCTAAGGGGGGAGCAGTTCTTC. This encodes CASSLTLRGEQFF.

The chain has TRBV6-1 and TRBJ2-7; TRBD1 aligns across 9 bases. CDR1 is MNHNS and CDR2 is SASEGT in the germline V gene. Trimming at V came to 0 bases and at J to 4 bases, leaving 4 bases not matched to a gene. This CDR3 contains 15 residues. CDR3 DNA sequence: TGTGCCAGCAGTGAAGCAACAGGGGGCCGGTACGAGCAGTACTTC. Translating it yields CASSEATGGRYEQYF.

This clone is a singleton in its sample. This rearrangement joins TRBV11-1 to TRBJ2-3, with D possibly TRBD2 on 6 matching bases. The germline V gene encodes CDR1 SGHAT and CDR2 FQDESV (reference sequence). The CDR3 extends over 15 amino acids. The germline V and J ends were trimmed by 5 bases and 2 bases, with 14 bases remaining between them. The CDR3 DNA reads TGTGCCAGCAGCCCCGGGAGCGGTACCACAGATACGCAGTATTTT. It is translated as CASSPGSGTTDTQYF. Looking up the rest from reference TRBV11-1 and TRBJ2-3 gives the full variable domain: EAEVAQSPRYKITEKSQAVAFWCDPISGHATLYWYRQILGQGPELLVQFQDESVVDDSQLPKDRFSAERLKGVDSTLKIQPAELGDSAMYLCASSPGSGTTDTQYFGPGTRLTVL.

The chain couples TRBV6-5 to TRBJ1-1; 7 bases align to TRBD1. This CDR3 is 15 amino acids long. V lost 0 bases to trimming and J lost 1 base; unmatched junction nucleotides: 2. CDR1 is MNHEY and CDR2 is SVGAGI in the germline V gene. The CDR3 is CASSYSRQGNTEAFF. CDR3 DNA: TGTGCCAGCAGTTACTCGAGACAGGGGAACACTGAAGCTTTCTTT.

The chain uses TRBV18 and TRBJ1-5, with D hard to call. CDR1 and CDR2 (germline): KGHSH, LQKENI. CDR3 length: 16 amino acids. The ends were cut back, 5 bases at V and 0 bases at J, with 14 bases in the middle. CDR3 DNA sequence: TGTGCCAGCTCAGAAGGAAACAGAGATAGCAATCAGCCCCAGCATTTT. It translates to CASSEGNRDSNQPQHF.

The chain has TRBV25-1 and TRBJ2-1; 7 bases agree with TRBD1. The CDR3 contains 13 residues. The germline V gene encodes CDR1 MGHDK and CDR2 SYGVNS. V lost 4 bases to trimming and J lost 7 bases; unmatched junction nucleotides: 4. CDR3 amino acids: CASSVQGLNEQFF. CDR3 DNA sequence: TGTGCCAGCAGTGTACAGGGGTTGAATGAGCAGTTCTTC.

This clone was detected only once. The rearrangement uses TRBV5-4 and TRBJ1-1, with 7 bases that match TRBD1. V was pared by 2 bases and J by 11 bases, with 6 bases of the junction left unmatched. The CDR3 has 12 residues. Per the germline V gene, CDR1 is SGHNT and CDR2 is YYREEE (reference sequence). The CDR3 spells CASSLPGQEAFF. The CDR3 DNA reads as TGTGCCAGCAGCTTACCTGGACAGGAGGCTTTCTTT.